Included here is one TCR beta chain sequence, with context. The sample holds one count of this clone. Its antigen specificity is not known. No much larger clone exists at a distance of one base, and base qualities are not known. This sample is part of a study of shared clonotypes between healthy human individuals (dated by TCRdb to 2018 to 2020). Concerning the study at large: The cohort comprised a couple of women and three men aged 18 to 49 years. Different laboratories and diverse techniques were used to prepare libraries and sequence TCR repertoires, to increase sequencing depth and limit assay-specific biases. For each donor, CD4 naive and CD4 memory were each given three plates, CD8 naive was given two plates, and CD8 memory was given one plate. Blood TCR repertoires of roughly five healthy adults were deeply sequenced to estimate repertoire size and the extent of clonotype sharing between individuals. Between about 0.9 and 9 billion PBMCs per donor were obtained by leukapheresis. What the authors observed across the whole study: Sampling was restricted to blood, and TCR repertoires in tissues likely differ from the TCR repertoires found in blood. Pairwise subsampling led to the expectation that sequencing depth would affect the degree of clonotype sharing among donors. About 4.5% of naive CD4, more than 3% of naive CD8, 2.3% of memory CD4, and more than 0.35% of memory CD8 clonotypes were shared across a handful of donors. Larger estimated clonotype richness was generally found for naive subsets than for memory subsets. Rarefaction of sorted-subset datasets indicated incomplete sequencing despite the large sequencing depth. Clonotypes shared by all four sorted-subset donors showed higher generation probabilities than non-shared clonotypes. The genetic and exposure-history diversity represented was limited by the small number of donors.

Using the deep immunoSEQ assay, TCR CDR3 regions were amplified from genomic DNA by multiplex PCR. Genomic DNA extracted from each cell subset was distributed evenly over all wells of several immunoSEQ 96-well plates, and each plate served as one replicate. Each replicate PCR for sorted subsets received about 210 ng genomic DNA, equal to about 30,000 T cell genomes. Purified libraries were measured with a Qubit 3.0 fluorometer, size-checked on a Bioanalyzer 2100, and measured again with the KAPA Library Quantification kit. Each immunoSEQ 96-well plate was sequenced on its own single-read 150-cycle Illumina NextSeq 550 flow cell. Per the original workflow: The immunoSEQ output contained only junctional sequences without quality scores, so filtering could not match that applied to full-length reads. Sequences were annotated with PyIR, a Python wrapper for IgBLAST v1.9, and V/J genes and CDR3 were assigned using IMGT germline references. Reads were filtered out if the reads had weak V/J assignments (E-value above 1e-6), no CDR3, stop codons, out-of-frame junctions, or ambiguous translated residues. A V3J clonotype was defined by an identical inferred V gene, J gene, and CDR3 amino acid sequence. The percentage overlap between two repertoires was calculated by dividing the number of shared unique clonotypes by the size of the smaller repertoire. Repertoire richness was assessed with RTK rarefaction, the Chao1 estimator, and Recon v2.1 estimates of unobserved clonotypes. OLGA was used to compute generation probabilities for all TCRbeta clonotypes that the gDNA method yielded from a few donors. The immuneACCESS repertoire file appears here via TCRdb, limited to in-frame rearrangements. These files lack a portion of the clones; in checked studies, under half of the deficit traces to unresolved V genes, and the cause of the others is not known. V and J calls and clone size follow that table, whereas D and trimming were derived from the DNA. The table for this sample lists 2 million to 3 million clones; approximately 90% of them were counted only once. Over 0.12% of the sample lies in the top ten.

Healthy HIV-negative adults with no recently reported acute infections or vaccinations were included as donors. All donors were Caucasian adults living in Nashville, Tennessee, USA. CD4+ T cells were enriched through magnetic negative selection, after which naive cells were positively selected on CD45RA and the remaining negative fraction served as the memory subset. Blood was collected by leukapheresis, and PBMCs were isolated by Ficoll-Histopaque density gradient centrifugation and then cryopreserved in liquid nitrogen vapor phase. Analytical flow cytometry was used to check the purity and quantity of every magnetically sorted T cell population. Genomic DNA was isolated from each sorted fraction and quantified by UV absorbance on a Nanodrop 2000c. The CDR3 holds 13 amino acids from the cysteine to the phenylalanine. The retained sequence is limited to the CDR3, 39 bases, with the frame set at the first base. V loses 0 bases of germline sequence and J loses 5 bases, and the interval between the two ends is 6 bases. From a lookup of the germline V gene, CDR1 and CDR2 are MGHRA and YSYEKL.

The material sequenced was naive CD4+ T cells sorted from blood. The cell subset or site tag for this specimen amounts to: CD45RA+ positively selected. The clonotype was recovered from a man aged 18 to 29 in good health. Recombination joined TRBV4-1 with TRBJ2-3, with the D segment identity uncertain. The DNA is as follows: TGCGCCAGCAGCCAAGACTGGGGAGATACGCAGTATTTT. This gives the protein CASSQDWGDTQYF.